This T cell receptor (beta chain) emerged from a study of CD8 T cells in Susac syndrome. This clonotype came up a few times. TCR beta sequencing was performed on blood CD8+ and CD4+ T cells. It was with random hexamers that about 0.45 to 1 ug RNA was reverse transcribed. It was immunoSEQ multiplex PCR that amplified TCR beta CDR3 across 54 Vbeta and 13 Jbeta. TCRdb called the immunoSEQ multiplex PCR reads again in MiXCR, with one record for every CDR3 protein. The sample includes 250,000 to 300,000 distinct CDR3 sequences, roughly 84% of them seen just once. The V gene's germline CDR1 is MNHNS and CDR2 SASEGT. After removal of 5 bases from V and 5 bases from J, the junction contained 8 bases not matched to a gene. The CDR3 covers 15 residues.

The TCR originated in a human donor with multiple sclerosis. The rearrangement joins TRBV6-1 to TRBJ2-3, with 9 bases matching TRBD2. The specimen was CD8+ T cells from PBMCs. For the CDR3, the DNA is TGTGCCAGCAGTTTGACTAGCGGCCTAGGAGATACGCAGTATTTT. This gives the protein CASSLTSGLGDTQYF.